This T cell receptor beta chain was recorded in a study of blood T cell repertoires in COVID-19. In the source study's methods: Amplification with reference gene primers provided the estimates of nucleated cell counts. TCRdb's table, derived via immunoSEQ multiplex PCR, lists solely in-frame clones and lacks some. That table gives V, J and clone size, and the DNA gave D and trimming. The table has tens of thousands of clones, roughly 80% seen once. Germline assignment: CDR1 SGHAT and CDR2 FQDESV (reference sequence). The CDR3 has 13 amino acids. V was cut by 5 bases and J by 9 bases, with 15 bases left in between.

This TCR came from a man aged 45-60 years with COVID-19, enrolled during active disease. The sequencing sample was made of peripheral blood. This chain connects TRBV11-1 to TRBJ2-3; a weak D match, TRBD2 (6 bases). The CDR3 DNA follows: TGTGCCAGCAGCCCCGGGAGTCCAGGCACGCAGTATTTT. It translates to CASSPGSPGTQYF.